The 23 T cell receptor beta chains given below trace back to one sample, sequenced in a study of PD-1 blockade in classical Hodgkin lymphoma. Documented time point: cycle 4 day 1 (C4D1), after more than 5 weeks of nivolumab. Each of the patients experienced relapse following autologous stem cell transplantation, and their brentuximab vedotin exposure differed. The authors purified CD4+ T cells from thawed PBMCs by magnetic negative selection. TCRdb's copy holds only in-frame clones and misses some; the assay was immunoSEQ multiplex PCR. The sample has roughly 30,000 clones, about 82% seen once. Sequenced material: CD4+ T cells from blood, taken before the fourth cycle of nivolumab. The receptor set was obtained from a human donor with classical Hodgkin lymphoma.

The gene calls are TRBV30 and TRBJ1-3; a weak D match, TRBD1 (5 bases). The CDR3 contains 11 residues. Germline lookup yields CDR1 GTSNPN and CDR2 SVGIG (reference sequence). Trimming took off 4 bases at V and 8 bases at J, with 9 bases between the two ends. The DNA for the CDR3 is TGTGCCTGGACCAGGGCGTACACCATATATTTT. It translates to CAWTRAYTIYF.

This clone was seen only a few times. The chain recombines TRBV7-3 with TRBJ2-2; D gene uncertain. Trimming cost V 1 base and J 8 bases, with 5 bases left between them. CDR3 size: 12 residues. Germline V gene lookup returns CDR1 SGHTA and CDR2 FQGTGA. CDR3 in DNA: TGTGCCAGCAGCTTAAACTATGGGGAGCTGTTTTTT. Its translation is CASSLNYGELFF.

The chain is built from TRBV29-1 and TRBJ2-1; 11 bases line up with TRBD2. The CDR3 totals 16 residues. The V segment lost 5 bases and the J segment 5 bases; nucleotides outside the gene matches: 11. From germline, CDR1 is SQVTM and CDR2 ANQGSEA. CDR3 nucleotide sequence: TGCAGCGTTACCCGATTAGCGGGGGGGCGTGACAATGAGCAGTTCTTC. Its translation is CSVTRLAGGRDNEQFF.

This chain joins TRBV28 and TRBJ2-1; 12 positions agree with TRBD1. CDR1 and CDR2 from the germline V gene are MDHEN and SYDVKM. This CDR3 region has 14 residues. The junction had 7 bases not matched to a gene; V was cut back by 6 bases and J by 10 bases. The CDR3 DNA reads TGTGCCAGCAGACGGGACAGGGGGCCGAGCGAGCAGTTCTTC. Translation: CASRRDRGPSEQFF. The variable domain in full, with the rest retrieved from reference TRBV28 and TRBJ2-1, is DVKVTQSSRYLVKRTGEKVFLECVQDMDHENMFWYRQDPGLGLRLIYFSYDVKMKEKGDIPEGYSVSREKKERFSLILESASTNQTSMYLCASRRDRGPSEQFFGPGTRLTVL.

The CDR3 nucleotides are TGTGCCAGCAGCACCTCCGGGACGTCCGAGCAGTACTTC. Residues: CASSTSGTSEQYF. The chain carries TRBV7-9 and TRBJ2-7, with D perhaps assigned TRBD1 or TRBD2 (5 bases each). Germline CDR1 reads SEHNR; CDR2 reads FQNEAQ (reference sequence). Deletions cut 5 bases from V and 6 bases from J, with 14 bases between. The length of the CDR3 is 13 residues.

This clone was counted between two and nine times. The rearrangement joins TRBV5-1 to TRBJ1-6, with 9 bases aligning to TRBD1. The V and J ends lost 0 bases and 8 bases, in that order; junction bases with no gene match: 0. The CDR3 length is 14 residues. CDR1 SGHRS and CDR2 YFSETQ come from the germline V gene. The CDR3 reads CASSLGDRDSPLHF. For the CDR3, the DNA is TGCGCCAGCAGCTTGGGGGACAGGGATTCACCCCTCCACTTT.

For the CDR3, the DNA is TGTGCCAGCAGTTTGCCTAGCGGGGGGCGGGATACGCAGTATTTT. Translation gives CASSLPSGGRDTQYF. The chain joins TRBV27 to TRBJ2-3; 11 bases agree with TRBD2. This CDR3 has 15 amino acids. V lost 3 bases, J lost 6 bases, and 5 bases stayed unmatched. Per the germline V gene, CDR1 is MNHEY and CDR2 is SMNVEV (reference sequence).

V usage is TRBV5-1 and J usage is TRBJ1-6; no clear D gene. CDR3 length equals 16 residues. The V gene's germline CDR1 is SGHRS and CDR2 YFSETQ. V lost 2 bases to trimming and J lost 7 bases, with 16 bases between them. For the CDR3, the DNA is TGCGCCAGCAGCTTCGAAGCCACGGGCCCCAATTCACCCCTCCACTTT. Protein product: CASSFEATGPNSPLHF.

This sequence joins TRBV19 and TRBJ1-1; D remains unclear. This CDR3 region has 14 residues. The germline gives CDR1 LNHDA, CDR2 SQIVND (reference sequence). Trimming pared 3 bases from V and 4 bases from J, leaving 12 bases between. The CDR3 reads CASSIRVWGTEAFF. CDR3 DNA: TGTGCCAGTAGTATTAGGGTCTGGGGCACTGAAGCTTTCTTT.

This clone was counted only a few times. This sequence joins TRBV6-6 and TRBJ1-5; 7 bases fit TRBD1. Germline trimming cut 9 bases from V and 4 bases from J; bases unmatched to any gene: 6. Per the germline V gene, CDR1 is MNHNY and CDR2 is SVGAGI (reference sequence). The CDR3 spans 13 residues. The chain's CDR3 is CASTPQGNQPQHF. As DNA, the CDR3 is TGTGCCAGTACCCCACAGGGGAATCAGCCCCAGCATTTT.

The chain recombines TRBV5-1 with TRBJ2-3; 7 nucleotides align to TRBD2. Germline lookup yields CDR1 SGHRS and CDR2 YFSETQ. V dropped 4 bases and J dropped 0; count of bases not matched to a gene: 11. The CDR3 consists of 17 residues. In DNA, the CDR3 is TGCGCCAGCAGCCCCATTCTAGCGGAGAAGAGCACAGATACGCAGTATTTT. This encodes CASSPILAEKSTDTQYF.

This clone showed up just a few times. The V gene is TRBV11-3, the J gene TRBJ2-7, with TRBD1 identical over 10 bases. Germline V gene lookup returns CDR1 SGHNT and CDR2 YENEEA. This CDR3 spans 15 amino acids. The ends lost 4 bases at V and 5 bases at J; junction bases unmatched: 8. This CDR3 reads CASSSRDRGGNEQYF. CDR3 nucleotide sequence: TGTGCCAGCAGCTCCCGGGACAGGGGAGGGAACGAGCAGTACTTC.

The rearrangement links TRBV28 to TRBJ1-5; TRBD1 agrees at 8 bases. Per the germline V gene, CDR1 is MDHEN and CDR2 is SYDVKM. V trimming: 6 bases; J trimming: 6 bases; junction bases outside the gene matches: 10. The CDR3 sequence is 15 residues long. The CDR3 DNA is TGTGCCAGCAGCGAACCAGGGGGCCGGATTCAGCCCCAGCATTTT. It yields the protein CASSEPGGRIQPQHF.

The CDR3 DNA reads TGCGCCAGCAGCTGGACTAGCGGGGGGGCCCATGAGCAGTTCTTC. Its protein is CASSWTSGGAHEQFF. The V and J genes are TRBV5-1 and TRBJ2-1; 15 bases agree with TRBD2. CDR1 and CDR2 from the germline V gene are SGHRS and YFSETQ. V dropped 3 bases and J dropped 8; count of bases not matched to a gene: 3. The CDR3 is made up of 15 amino acids.

This clone has only one observation. The rearrangement joins TRBV11-1 to TRBJ1-1, with D maybe TRBD1 (6 bases). Trimming cost V 1 base and J 2 bases, with 11 bases left between them. Germline CDR1 and CDR2: SGHAT and FQDESV (reference sequence). This CDR3 spans 15 amino acids. CDR3 DNA sequence: TGTGCCAGCAGCTTAGGCGCAGGGGCAAACACTGAAGCTTTCTTT. Protein: CASSLGAGANTEAFF.

The rearrangement links TRBV2 to TRBJ1-4; 7 positions match TRBD1. Per germline, CDR1 SNHLY and CDR2 FYNNEI. J was trimmed by 6 bases and V by 4 bases; bases with no gene match: 8. This CDR3 spans 15 amino acids. As DNA, the CDR3 is TGTGCCAGCAGTGCGGACAGGAGACGGGATGAAAAACTGTTTTTT. This translates into CASSADRRRDEKLFF.

This clone came up once. This sequence joins TRBV28 and TRBJ1-5; TRBD1 matches at 7 bases. Germline trimming cut 5 bases from V and 6 bases from J; bases unmatched to any gene: 10. From germline, CDR1 is MDHEN and CDR2 SYDVKM. The CDR3 length is 15 residues. CDR3: CASSTDRFTSQPQHF. CDR3 nucleotides: TGTGCCAGCAGTACGGACAGGTTTACAAGTCAGCCCCAGCATTTT.

This clone has more than one count but fewer than ten. This chain connects TRBV19 to TRBJ1-1, with a weak D call TRBD1 (6 bases). The CDR3 consists of 13 residues. The germline gives CDR1 LNHDA, CDR2 SQIVND (reference sequence). The V and J ends lost 5 bases and 8 bases respectively, with 15 bases between them. CDR3 residues: CASSRTAEREAFF. The DNA for the CDR3 is TGTGCCAGTAGTCGGACAGCAGAGAGGGAAGCTTTCTTT. Based on the CDR3 plus reference TRBV19 and TRBJ1-1, the full variable domain is DGGITQSPKYLFRKEGQNVTLSCEQNLNHDAMYWYRQDPGQGLRLIYYSQIVNDFQKGDIAEGYSVSREKKESFPLTVTSAQKNPTAFYLCASSRTAEREAFFGQGTRLTVV.

V gene TRBV6-1 combines with J gene TRBJ2-5; TRBD2 agrees at 7 bases. Unmatched junction bases numbered 12, after V lost 7 bases and J lost 4 bases. Germline loops: CDR1 MNHNS, CDR2 SASEGT. The CDR3 has 15 amino acids. DNA for the CDR3: TGTGCCAGCAACGGGCCAGAAGCGGGATCAGAGACCCAGTACTTC. It is translated as CASNGPEAGSETQYF.

The V and J genes are TRBV6-5 and TRBJ2-7; 8 bases match TRBD1. V shed 7 bases and J 6 bases; nucleotides not matched to a gene: 8. Germline V gene lookup returns CDR1 MNHEY and CDR2 SVGAGI. CDR3 size: 13 residues. Written as DNA, the CDR3 is TGTGCCAGCACTCGACAGGGGACCTCCGAGCAGTACTTC. Amino acids: CASTRQGTSEQYF.

This clone showed up just a few times. The rearrangement joins TRBV30 to TRBJ1-1, with D unresolved. The CDR3 is made up of 14 amino acids. From germline, CDR1 is GTSNPN and CDR2 SVGIG (reference sequence). V was trimmed by 4 bases and J by 4 bases, leaving 16 bases between them. The DNA of the CDR3 is TGTGCCTGGACAGACCTTTTTGGGCCCACTGAAGCTTTCTTT. Residues: CAWTDLFGPTEAFF.

V gene TRBV5-1 combines with J gene TRBJ1-2; 8 bases line up with TRBD1. J lost 2 bases, V lost 4 bases, and 7 bases had no gene match. Looked up from germline, CDR1 is SGHRS and CDR2 is YFSETQ. This CDR3 is built from 15 residues. The CDR3 bases are TGCGCCAGCAGCCCGCGGACAGGGCCAAACTATGGCTACACCTTC. Translating it yields CASSPRTGPNYGYTF.

This chain links TRBV7-9 with TRBJ2-7, with TRBD2 matching 9 bases. The CDR3 has 12 amino acids. The junction had 3 bases not matched to a gene; V was cut back by 5 bases and J by 7 bases. CDR1 is SEHNR and CDR2 is FQNEAQ in the germline V gene (reference sequence). The CDR3 protein is CASSLAGGEQYF. CDR3 DNA: TGTGCCAGCAGCCTCGCGGGGGGGGAGCAGTACTTC.